These 23 T cell receptor beta chains originate from one sample sequenced in a study of T cell responses to AZD1222 COVID-19 vaccine. Clones were sequenced by immunoSEQ multiplex PCR, and TCRdb holds only the in-frame ones, with some missing. The data hold 86,000 or so clones, with about 88% observed a single time. This specimen was peripheral blood, taken 28 days after the second AZD1222 dose. These receptors originate from an adult who received the AZD1222 COVID-19 vaccine.

V and J are TRBV3-1 (or the pseudogene TRBV3-2) and TRBJ2-1; the D is unclear. The germline V gene has CDR1 LGHDT and CDR2 YNNKEL (reference sequence). The V end was cut by 0 bases, the J end by 9 bases, with 21 bases between. This CDR3 spans 17 amino acids. CDR3 sequence reads: CASSQDLWWVSPFEQFF. The CDR3 DNA reads as TGTGCCAGCAGCCAAGATCTTTGGTGGGTTAGTCCGTTTGAGCAGTTCTTC.

The chain couples TRBV19 to TRBJ2-2; TRBD2 aligns across 11 bases. The CDR3 contains 14 residues. V lost 5 bases and J lost 9; bases outside the gene matches: 5. Germline values: CDR1 LNHDA, CDR2 SQIVND (reference sequence). CDR3 amino acids: CASSPSGRSRELFF. The CDR3 bases are TGTGCCAGTAGTCCTAGCGGGAGGTCCCGGGAGCTGTTTTTT.

The chain carries TRBV20-1 and TRBJ2-7; possibly TRBD1 for D (6 bases). Germline-derived CDR1 and CDR2 are DFQATT and SNEGSKA (reference sequence). There are 11 residues in the CDR3. Trimming shortened V by 6 bases and J by 6 bases, and 12 bases separated the two germline ends. CDR3 sequence (DNA): TGCAGTGCCCCACAGGGATCCGAGCAGTACTTC. The encoded protein is CSAPQGSEQYF.

The rearrangement links TRBV27 to TRBJ2-7, with 7 bases that match TRBD1. J gave up 6 bases and V 8 bases, and 13 bases lay outside the gene matches. This CDR3 is built from 14 residues. The germline V gene encodes CDR1 MNHEY and CDR2 SMNVEV (reference sequence). In DNA, the CDR3 is TGTGCCAGCTCCCGAGGGGGCGATATCCCCGAGCAGTACTTC. It yields the protein CASSRGGDIPEQYF.

The chain uses TRBV6-5 and TRBJ2-7; 7 nucleotides agree with TRBD2. Losses at the gene ends were 7 bases for V and 3 bases for J; bases not matched to a gene: 12. The V gene's germline CDR1 is MNHEY and CDR2 SVGAGI. The CDR3 runs 15 residues. For the CDR3, the DNA is TGTGCCAGCATTTCGGGAGGCTCCTTGATCTACGAGCAGTACTTC. This translates into CASISGGSLIYEQYF.

The V call is TRBV11-2, the J call TRBJ1-2, with TRBD1 matching 7 bases. J gave up 6 bases and V 3 bases, and 4 bases lay outside the gene matches. Germline V gene sequence: CDR1 SGHAT, CDR2 FQNNGV. The CDR3 covers 13 residues. CDR3 sequence (DNA): TGTGCCAGCAGCTTGGACAGGTGGGATGGCTACACCTTC. It specifies CASSLDRWDGYTF.

This chain links TRBV7-9 with TRBJ2-7; possibly TRBD1 for D (6 bases). Trimming removed 5 bases from V and 3 bases from J, with 14 bases in between. Germline CDR1 SEHNR, CDR2 FQNEAQ (reference sequence). CDR3 length: 14 amino acids. The CDR3 protein is CASSARTEIYEQYF. CDR3 coding DNA: TGTGCCAGCAGCGCCCGGACAGAGATCTACGAGCAGTACTTC.

This sequence joins TRBV6-5 and TRBJ2-5; the D gene is possibly TRBD2 (6 bases). The germline CDR1 and CDR2 sequences are MNHEY and SVGAGI. The ends were cut back, 6 bases at V and 3 bases at J, with 14 bases in the middle. There are 14 residues in the CDR3. CDR3 sequence reads: CASSLSGVEETQYF. The CDR3 region has the DNA TGTGCCAGCAGCCTTTCGGGGGTTGAAGAGACCCAGTACTTC.

This clone was seen a handful of times. The chain carries TRBV15 and TRBJ1-6; possible D gene TRBD1, 5 bases. The V gene's germline CDR1 is LNHNV and CDR2 YYDKDF (reference sequence). Trimming took off 3 bases at V and 9 bases at J, with 15 bases between the two ends. This CDR3 comprises 15 residues. The CDR3 here is CATSSRQLRISPLHF. The CDR3 DNA reads as TGTGCCACCAGCAGTCGACAGCTCCGAATTTCACCCCTCCACTTT. Using reference TRBV15 and TRBJ1-6 for the parts outside the CDR3, the full variable domain is DAMVIQNPRYQVTQFGKPVTLSCSQTLNHNVMYWYQQKSSQAPKLLFHYYDKDFNNEADTPDNFQSRRPNTSFCFLDIRSPGLGDTAMYLCATSSRQLRISPLHFGNGTRLTVT.

Worth noting for this clone: Being one base from a much bigger clone, this may be a read error. The chain uses TRBV5-6 and TRBJ2-2, with TRBD2 as a possible D gene (5 bases). The V end lost 5 bases, the J end lost 0 bases, and 5 bases lay between the germline ends. Germline lookup yields CDR1 SGHDT and CDR2 YYEEEE. CDR3 length: 13 residues. The CDR3 DNA is TGTGCCAGCAGGGACTCGAACACCGGGGAGCTGTTTTTT. Amino acid sequence: CASRDSNTGELFF.

Turning to this clone: The identical CDR3 is also encoded by other nucleotide sequences in the sample. The rearrangement links TRBV3-1 (or the pseudogene TRBV3-2) to TRBJ2-7; no firm D call. Germline V gene sequence: CDR1 LGHDT, CDR2 YNNKEL (reference sequence). Trimming removed 1 base from V and 4 bases from J, with 5 bases in between. The CDR3 totals 12 residues. CDR3 coding DNA: TGTGCCAGCAGCCAAGTCAGTTACGAGCAGTACTTC. This codes for CASSQVSYEQYF.

This clone has a handful of counts. The chain joins TRBV11-3 to TRBJ2-1; TRBD2 agrees at 7 bases. Germline assignment: CDR1 SGHNT and CDR2 YENEEA. The CDR3 totals 14 residues. Trimming at V came to 0 bases and at J to 9 bases, leaving 5 bases not matched to a gene. CDR3 sequence: CASSLDVLAAEQFF. The CDR3 DNA reads as TGTGCCAGCAGCTTAGATGTTCTAGCGGCTGAGCAGTTCTTC. Full variable domain (missing parts from reference TRBV11-3 and TRBJ2-1): EAGVVQSPRYKIIEKKQPVAFWCNPISGHNTLYWYLQNLGQGPELLIRYENEEAVDDSQLPKDRFSAERLKGVDSTLKIQPAELGDSAVYLCASSLDVLAAEQFFGPGTRLTVL.

V usage is TRBV13 and J usage is TRBJ1-2, with D perhaps matching TRBD1 (6 bases). The CDR3 covers 15 residues. The ends were cut back, 5 bases at V and 1 base at J, with 14 bases in the middle. CDR1 and CDR2 (germline): PRHDT, FYEKMQ (reference sequence). Written as DNA, the CDR3 is TGTGCCAGCAGCCCCCCTCCGGACAGTAACTATGGCTACACCTTC. This sequence encodes CASSPPPDSNYGYTF.

This rearrangement joins TRBV7-8 to TRBJ2-7; D gene uncertain. The germline CDR1 and CDR2 sequences are SGHVS and FQNEAQ. V gave up 5 bases and J gave up 4 bases, with 12 bases separating them. There are 13 residues in the CDR3. The CDR3 loop is CASSPAMRYEQYF. The CDR3 coding sequence is TGTGCCAGCAGCCCGGCCATGCGGTACGAGCAGTACTTC.

Only a few counts were recorded for this clone. A junction end diverges from the germline sequence, so it may reflect a read error. The chain is built from TRBV12-5 and TRBJ1-5, with TRBD1 matching 10 bases. Germline CDR1 and CDR2: LGHNT and FRNRAP. The CDR3 is 14 amino acids. CDR3 nucleotides: TGTGCTAGTGGTCCGGGACAGGGGCCTCAGGCCCAGCATTTT. It translates to CASGPGQGPQAQHF.

A few counts support this clone. The rearrangement uses TRBV7-2 and TRBJ2-7; 7 bases map to TRBD2. CDR3 length: 13 residues. The trim removed 7 bases at V and 4 bases at J, leaving 7 bases unmatched. Germline V gives CDR1 SGHTA, CDR2 FQGNSA. The chain's CDR3 is CASTFSGPYEQYF. Here the CDR3 DNA reads TGTGCCAGCACCTTTAGCGGGCCTTACGAGCAGTACTTC.

This chain connects TRBV30 to TRBJ2-1, with D possibly TRBD1 on 5 matching bases. The CDR3 is 13 amino acids. Trimming shortened V by 1 base and J by 9 bases, and 13 bases separated the two germline ends. Germline V gene sequence: CDR1 GTSNPN, CDR2 SVGIG (reference sequence). CDR3 coding DNA: TGTGCCTGGAGTGACCAGGGATGGGCTGAGCAGTTCTTC. It yields the protein CAWSDQGWAEQFF. Together with reference TRBV30 and TRBJ2-1, the CDR3 gives the full variable domain: SQTIHQWPATLVQPVGSPLSLECTVEGTSNPNLYWYRQAAGRGLQLLFYSVGIGQISSEVPQNLSASRPQDRQFILSSKKLLLSDSGFYLCAWSDQGWAEQFFGPGTRLTVL.

The chain is built from TRBV10-2 and TRBJ2-7; 11 bases line up with TRBD1. Losses at the gene ends were 9 bases for V and 3 bases for J; bases not matched to a gene: 4. This CDR3 has 13 amino acids. Germline-derived CDR1 and CDR2 are WSHSY and SAAADI. CDR3 sequence: CASTGTGGYEQYF. CDR3 bases: TGCGCCAGTACCGGGACAGGGGGCTACGAGCAGTACTTC.

This chain joins TRBV4-1 and TRBJ1-2, with TRBD1 matching over 7 bases. Germline CDR1 is MGHRA and CDR2 is YSYEKL. With 1 base clipped from V and 0 bases from J, the junction kept 5 bases outside the gene matches. The CDR3 totals 16 residues. The CDR3 loop is CASSQAPGQSNYGYTF. The CDR3 region has the DNA TGCGCCAGCAGCCAAGCACCGGGACAGTCTAACTATGGCTACACCTTC.

This chain uses TRBV20-1 with TRBJ2-1, with a tentative D call TRBD2 (6 bases). This CDR3 region has 15 residues. The germline V gene encodes CDR1 DFQATT and CDR2 SNEGSKA (reference sequence). V was pared by 4 bases and J by 5 bases, with 18 bases between. The CDR3 DNA reads TGCAGTGCTACTGAGATTAGCGGAACCGACAATGAGCAGTTCTTC. Translation gives CSATEISGTDNEQFF.

The chain recombines TRBV11-3 with TRBJ1-2, with TRBD1 matching 7 bases. With 1 base clipped from V and 4 bases from J, the junction kept 0 bases outside the gene matches. From germline, CDR1 is SGHNT and CDR2 YENEEA. This CDR3 contains 13 residues. Here the CDR3 DNA reads TGTGCCAGCAGCTTAGCAGGGGGCTATGGCTACACCTTC. This gives the protein CASSLAGGYGYTF.

The chain links TRBV7-2 to TRBJ1-5, with D perhaps matching TRBD1 (5 bases). Germline CDR1 and CDR2: SGHTA and FQGNSA. Trimming took off 2 bases at V and 7 bases at J, with 12 bases between the two ends. The CDR3 extends over 14 amino acids. CDR3 in DNA: TGTGCCAGCAGCTTAATCAGGGTGGAGCAGCCCCAGCATTTT. Translated: CASSLIRVEQPQHF.

This chain links TRBV9 with TRBJ2-2; D may be TRBD2 (6 bases). The germline V gene has CDR1 SGDLS and CDR2 YYNGEE. V lost 0 bases to trimming and J lost 6 bases, with 15 bases between them. CDR3 size: 16 residues. CDR3 sequence reads: CASSVGLGGAPGELFF. The CDR3 nucleotides read TGTGCCAGCAGCGTAGGACTCGGGGGAGCCCCCGGGGAGCTGTTTTTT.